Listed below are T cell receptor beta chains from one sample, sequenced in a study of T cell repertoires in cytomegalovirus infection. In TCRdb, the reads were re-called with MiXCR into one record per CDR3 protein. The sample carries about 220,000 distinct CDR3 sequences, less than 50% recorded once. Antigens for these TCRs are unknown. The sequencing used CD8+ T cells from cultured PBMCs, collected from culture after CMV antigen stimulation. The origin of the receptors is a human donor in good health (CMV status not recorded). Some clones in this sample may be carry-over from other donors' samples. Both conserved end residues are part of each CDR3. Fields, in order: V gene, D gene, J gene, clone size, CDR3 DNA, CDR3 protein. D genes are given only for firm matches. Clone size, where shown, is once, few, many, or a class for clones that have expanded.

TRBV28	.	TRBJ2-7	.	TGTGCCACCCTGACGACGACAGTTTACCGAACTAATGACGAGCAGTACTTC	CATLTTTVYRTNDEQYF
TRBV19	.	TRBJ1-2	once	TGTGCCAGTAGTCCGCAAGGATTCTATGGCTACACCTTC	CASSPQGFYGYTF
TRBV6-5	TRBD1	TRBJ1-5	few	TGTGCCAGCAGCTTAACAGGGGGCGCGAACAATCAGCCCCAGCATTTT	CASSLTGGANNQPQHF
TRBV7-9	TRBD1	TRBJ1-2	.	TGTGCCAGCAGCTCACGGGACAGAGAATTCTATGGCTACACCTTC	CASSSRDREFYGYTF
TRBV7-2	TRBD2	TRBJ2-7	many	TGTGCCAGCAGCGGCCGACTAGCGGGATACACCCATGACTCCTACGAGCAGTACTTC	CASSGRLAGYTHDSYEQYF
TRBV4-2	.	TRBJ2-2	many	TGTGCCAGCAGCCTATCGCGGGAAATCGGGGAGCTGTTTTTT	CASSLSREIGELFF
TRBV19	.	TRBJ1-1	few	TGTGCCAGTAGTATGGGAGGACCGGGGAGTGAAGCTTTCTTT	CASSMGGPGSEAFF
TRBV27	TRBD1	TRBJ2-3	.	TGTGCCAGCTCAGGGGGCATGGGCACAGATACGCAGTATTTT	CASSGGMGTDTQYF
TRBV7-8	TRBD2	TRBJ2-1	few	TGTGCCAGCAGCTCCCGGTTTAAGGTGGGAGGGCCTAATGAGCAGTTCTTC	CASSSRFKVGGPNEQFF
TRBV7-8	.	TRBJ2-7	few	TGTGCCAGCAGCTTATTGCGGGACGAGCAGTACTTC	CASSLLRDEQYF
TRBV19	.	TRBJ1-5	.	TGTGCCAGTACCCTCTCAGGAGTTCAGCCCCAGCATTTT	CASTLSGVQPQHF
TRBV20-1	.	TRBJ1-3	.	TGCAGTGCTAGATCCAGTAACTCTGGAAACACCATATATTTT	CSARSSNSGNTIYF
TRBV9	.	TRBJ1-1	.	TGTGCCAGCAGCGTCGAATGGGGTAACACTGAAGCTTTCTTT	CASSVEWGNTEAFF
TRBV10-3	.	TRBJ2-1	.	TGTGCCACCATGGCCTCGTGGGACTACAATGAGCAGTTCTTC	CATMASWDYNEQFF
TRBV7-8	TRBD2	TRBJ2-1	.	TGTGCCAGCAGCTTAGGGGGACTAGGTATTTCTAATGAGCAGTTCTTC	CASSLGGLGISNEQFF
TRBV7-8	.	TRBJ1-5	once	TGTGCCAGCAGCTTAGTAATGAGAGGGGTGGGAAATCAGCCCCAGCATTTT	CASSLVMRGVGNQPQHF
TRBV7-9	.	TRBJ2-7	.	TGTGCCAGCAGCCGGGAAGGGGACACCGTCGGCGAGCAGTACTTC	CASSREGDTVGEQYF
TRBV7-6	TRBD1	TRBJ1-1	.	TGTGCCAGCAGCCCGGGACAGGGGACTGAAGCTTTCTTT	CASSPGQGTEAFF
TRBV7-2	.	TRBJ2-3	many	TGTGCCAGCAGCTTAGTCTGGATAGCGGAGGTTTCTAGCACAGATACGCAGTATTTT	CASSLVWIAEVSSTDTQYF
TRBV2	.	TRBJ1-1	.	TGTGCCAGCAGTCGGTGGGCCCTCGGGTACACTGAAGCTTTCTTT	CASSRWALGYTEAFF
TRBV28	.	TRBJ1-1	.	TGTGCCAGCAGTTTGAGGTTTCTCACTGAAGCTTTCTTT	CASSLRFLTEAFF
TRBV25-1	.	TRBJ1-3	once	TGTGCCAGCAGGGTCGGAAACACCATATATTTT	CASRVGNTIYF
TRBV7-3	TRBD1	TRBJ2-3	.	TGTGCCAGCACCACCCCCCCGCAGGGGGCTATCACAGATACGCAGTATTTT	CASTTPPQGAITDTQYF
TRBV19	TRBD1	TRBJ1-5	.	TGTGCCAGTAGTTCTCCTGACAGGGGCAATCAGCCCCAGCATTTT	CASSSPDRGNQPQHF
TRBV12-3/TRBV12-4	TRBD1	TRBJ2-7	.	TGTGCCAGCAGTGACCGGGACAGAATTTACGAGCAGTACTTC	CASSDRDRIYEQYF
TRBV11-3	TRBD1	TRBJ1-2	.	TGTGCCAGCAGCCCAGGGACAGCACCCTGTAACTATGGCTACACCTTC	CASSPGTAPCNYGYTF
TRBV3-1	.	TRBJ2-3	.	TGTGCCAGCAGCCAAGAAGGAACACACCGCACAGATACGCAGTATTTT	CASSQEGTHRTDTQYF
TRBV28	.	TRBJ2-5	.	TGTGCCAGCGCACCCCTTGAGGTAGGGGGGGAAGAGACCCAGTACTTC	CASAPLEVGGEETQYF
TRBV5-4	TRBD1	TRBJ2-1	.	TGTGCCAGCAGCCAAGGGACAGGACCTTCCTACAATGAGCAGTTCTTC	CASSQGTGPSYNEQFF
TRBV4-1	.	TRBJ1-5	many	TGCGCCAGCAGCCCCTCTTGGAAATGGGGCAATCAGCCCCAGCATTTT	CASSPSWKWGNQPQHF
TRBV7-2	TRBD2	TRBJ2-1	few	TGTGCCAGCAGCCCTTTGGCGGGAGTCCTCGATGAGCAGTTCTTC	CASSPLAGVLDEQFF
TRBV20-1	TRBD1	TRBJ2-1	once	TGCAGTGCTAGAGATGAACAGGGGTTCCACAATGAGCAGTTCTTC	CSARDEQGFHNEQFF
TRBV7-2	TRBD1	TRBJ2-2	.	TGTGCCAGCAGCTTAGCCGGGACAGCGAACACCGGGGAGCTGTTTTTT	CASSLAGTANTGELFF
TRBV19	.	TRBJ2-3	.	TGTGCCAGTAGTATCCCGCAGGCAGATACGCAGTATTTT	CASSIPQADTQYF
TRBV6-1	TRBD1	TRBJ1-2	few	TGTGCCAGCAGCGACCTGGACAGGGGTGGCTATGGCTACACCTTC	CASSDLDRGGYGYTF
TRBV7-6	.	TRBJ1-4	many	TGTGCCAGCAGCTTACCTGGACATGGGCCAACTAATGAAAAACTGTTTTTT	CASSLPGHGPTNEKLFF